The TCR beta chain described here comes from a study of T cells in Graves' hyperthyroidism and ophthalmopathy. The overall study: Blood from the periphery was taken at initial diagnosis, before any treatment.

CDR3 size: 15 residues. V dropped 3 bases and J dropped 2 bases, with 12 bases sitting between them. Germline CDR1 and CDR2: MNHEY and SMNVEV (reference sequence). It was uncontrolled infection, other autoimmune disease, pregnancy or lactation that excluded patients. In this sample, this clonotype turned up many times. Amplification yielded TCR beta CDR3 regions, with RNA transcripts as the source. When the TCR CDR3 underwent first-round RT-PCR, the HTBI primer set was used. TCRdb redid the calling of the multiplex PCR reads with MiXCR, one entry per CDR3 protein. The data contain around 690,000 distinct CDR3 sequences, roughly 17% of them singletons.

This chain joins TRBV27 and TRBJ2-3; D is unresolved. The source material was blood. This clonotype was obtained from a man aged 50-59 years with Graves' hyperthyroidism. The CDR3 region has the DNA TGTGCCAGCAGTTTCTCGGCGGAACCCACAGATACGCAGTATTTT. This codes for CASSFSAEPTDTQYF.